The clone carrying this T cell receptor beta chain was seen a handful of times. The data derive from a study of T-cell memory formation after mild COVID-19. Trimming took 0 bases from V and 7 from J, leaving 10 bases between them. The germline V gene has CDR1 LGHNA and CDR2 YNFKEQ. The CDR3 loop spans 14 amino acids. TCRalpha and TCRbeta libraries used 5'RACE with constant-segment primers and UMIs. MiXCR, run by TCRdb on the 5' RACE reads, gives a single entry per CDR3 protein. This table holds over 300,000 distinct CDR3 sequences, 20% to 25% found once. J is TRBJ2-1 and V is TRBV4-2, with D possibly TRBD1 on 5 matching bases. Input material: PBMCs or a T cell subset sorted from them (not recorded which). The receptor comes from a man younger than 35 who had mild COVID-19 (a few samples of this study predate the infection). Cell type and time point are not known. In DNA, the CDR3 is TGTGCCAGCAGCCAAGAAGGGGCGCGGAATGAGCAGTTCTTC. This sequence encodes CASSQEGARNEQFF.